One sample yielded the 21 T cell receptor beta chains listed below, sequenced in a study of T-cell reconstitution after alpha-beta-depleted transplantation in children. Researchers prepared the TCRbeta library using unique molecular identifiers, the study reports. TCRdb used MiXCR to reprocess the PCR reads, holding one entry per CDR3 protein. The table lists 250,000 to 300,000 distinct CDR3 sequences, over 9.5% of them singletons. This sample comprised PBMCs, obtained before TCRalphabeta/CD19-depleted stem cell transplant. Source of these receptors: a boy under three years old with acute myeloid leukemia, due to receive a stem cell transplant.

This clonotype was observed many times. The rearrangement links TRBV20-1 to TRBJ2-1; perhaps TRBD2 as D (5 bases). Per the germline V gene, CDR1 is DFQATT and CDR2 is SNEGSKA (reference sequence). V was trimmed by 0 bases and J by 10 bases, leaving 16 bases between them. The CDR3 is 14 amino acids. CDR3 DNA sequence: TGCAGTGCTAGAGATGGGGTAGCGCGAAAGGAGCAGTTCTTC. The encoded protein is CSARDGVARKEQFF.

In its sample, this clonotype was seen many times. V and J are TRBV5-1 and TRBJ2-3, with 7 bases that match TRBD2. Germline values: CDR1 SGHRS, CDR2 YFSETQ. The CDR3 is made up of 12 amino acids. J gave up 10 bases and V 6 bases, and 8 bases lay outside the gene matches. The DNA for the CDR3 is TGCGCCAGCACCCCTGGGGGGGTTTCGCAGTATTTT. Translated: CASTPGGVSQYF.

The sample holds a few counts of this clonotype. V usage is TRBV21-1 and J usage is TRBJ1-2. TRBV21-1 is an annotated pseudogene. The CDR3 runs to 15 residues. DNA for the CDR3: TGTGCCAGCAGCAAAAGGTACAGGGAGGGCTATGGCTACACCTTC. This translates into CASSKRYREGYGYTF.

Many counts were recorded for this clonotype. The chain carries TRBV4-2 and TRBJ2-1, with D possibly being TRBD1 or TRBD2 (5 bases each). Looked up from germline, CDR1 is LGHNA and CDR2 is YNFKEQ. The CDR3 is 12 residues long. The V gene lost 0 bases and the J gene lost 14 bases, with 11 bases spanning the gap. The CDR3 sequence is CASSQDRGREFF. In DNA form, the CDR3 reads TGTGCCAGCAGCCAAGATCGGGGCAGGGAGTTCTTC.

This clonotype showed up many times. V is TRBV7-9 and J is TRBJ2-7, with D tentatively TRBD2 (5 bases). The length of the CDR3 is 13 residues. Germline V lookup: CDR1 SEHNR, CDR2 FQNEAQ (reference sequence). Trimming removed 6 bases at V and 3 bases at J, with 12 bases between. CDR3 amino acids: CASRNGLYYEQYF. The CDR3 bases are TGTGCCAGCAGGAACGGACTCTACTACGAGCAGTACTTC.

This clonotype was recorded at least ten times. This chain joins TRBV27 and TRBJ1-5; D perhaps matches TRBD1 (6 bases). The CDR3 is made up of 13 amino acids. Germline V gene sequence: CDR1 MNHEY, CDR2 SMNVEV (reference sequence). V lost 5 bases and J lost 7, with 12 bases in between. CDR3 DNA sequence: TGTGCCAGCAGTCCCCACAGGGTCCAGCCCCAGCATTTT. This sequence encodes CASSPHRVQPQHF.

This clonotype was found many times. The V gene is TRBV6-5, the J gene TRBJ2-7, with D possibly matching TRBD2 (6 bases). The germline V and J ends were trimmed by 0 bases and 3 bases, with 15 bases remaining between them. Germline V gene sequence: CDR1 MNHEY, CDR2 SVGAGI. The CDR3 extends over 16 amino acids. The DNA for the CDR3 is TGTGCCAGCAGTTACTCGACGGGACTGTTAGTCTACGAGCAGTACTTC. It yields the protein CASSYSTGLLVYEQYF.

The rearrangement uses TRBV5-5 and TRBJ1-1, with TRBD1 as a possible D gene (6 bases). This CDR3 contains 15 residues. The V end lost 0 bases, the J end lost 4 bases, and 13 bases lay between the germline ends. The germline V gene encodes CDR1 SGHKS and CDR2 YYEKEE (reference sequence). CDR3 region: CASSLALVRGTEAFF. Written as DNA, the CDR3 is TGTGCCAGCAGCTTGGCCCTCGTCAGGGGCACTGAAGCTTTCTTT.

In this sample, this clonotype turned up many times. The junction shows a germline mismatch at one end, possibly a read error. This chain links TRBV5-1 with TRBJ2-7; no reliable D call. Germline CDR1 and CDR2: SGHRS and YFSETQ. This CDR3 is built from 14 residues. CDR3 bases: TGCGCCAGCAGCTTGGGGGCGTTATCCTACGAGCGGTACTTC. Residues: CASSLGALSYERYF.

The V and J genes are TRBV19 and TRBJ2-5; tentatively, D is TRBD2 (6 bases). CDR3 length: 13 amino acids. The V gene's germline CDR1 is LNHDA and CDR2 SQIVND (reference sequence). The germline V and J ends were trimmed by 7 bases and 5 bases, with 14 bases remaining between them. CDR3: CASTHTGVETQYF. The CDR3 coding sequence is TGTGCCAGTACCCATACGGGGGTCGAGACCCAGTACTTC.

V is TRBV14 and J is TRBJ2-2; D may be TRBD1 (6 bases). V was shortened by 1 base and J by 4 bases, with 10 bases between the two germline ends. Germline CDR1 is SGHDN and CDR2 is FVKESK. The CDR3 is 15 residues long. The CDR3 DNA is TGTGCCAGCAGCCAAGTGGGGGCTCGCACCGGGGAGCTGTTTTTT. It is translated as CASSQVGARTGELFF.

This clonotype occurred many times. V is TRBV12-3 or TRBV12-4 and J is TRBJ1-5, with no clear D. The CDR3 runs 13 residues. V gave up 8 bases and J gave up 2 bases, with 10 bases separating them. The CDR3 region has the DNA TGTGCCAGCTCACCCACCCGCAATCAGCCCCAGCATTTT. Its protein product is CASSPTRNQPQHF.

This chain joins TRBV10-3 and TRBJ2-7, with 7 bases aligning to TRBD1. The CDR3 sequence is 14 residues long. V lost 4 bases, J lost 4 bases, and 7 bases stayed unmatched. CDR1 is ENHRY, CDR2 SYGVKD, per germline. The CDR3 DNA reads TGTGCCATCAGTGGGCAGGGGGTTCTTTACGAGCAGTACTTC. Translated: CAISGQGVLYEQYF.

Of note for this clonotype: Relative to the germline gene, one junction end is altered; a read error may explain this. The rearrangement joins TRBV5-1 to TRBJ2-5; TRBD2 might be the D (5 bases). The length of the CDR3 is 14 residues. Germline values: CDR1 SGHRS, CDR2 YFSETQ. For the CDR3, the DNA is TGCGCCAGCAGCTTGGAACTAGAATCCCAGTCCCAGTATTTC. Translating gives CASSLELESQSQYF.

This clonotype has a count of ten or more. The genes are TRBV7-9 and TRBJ2-7, with 8 bases matching TRBD1. The CDR3 totals 15 residues. Trimming took 0 bases from V and 3 from J; bases not matched to a gene: 4. The germline CDR1 and CDR2 sequences are SEHNR and FQNEAQ (reference sequence). DNA for the CDR3: TGTGCCAGCAGCTTAGCGATGGGACAGGTCTACGAGCAGTACTTC. Translation: CASSLAMGQVYEQYF. Looking up the rest from reference TRBV7-9 and TRBJ2-7 gives the full variable domain: DTGVSQNPRHKITKRGQNVTFRCDPISEHNRLYWYRQTLGQGPEFLTYFQNEAQLEKSRLLSDRFSAERPKGSFSTLEIQRTEQGDSAMYLCASSLAMGQVYEQYFGPGTRLTVT.

This clonotype was detected ten times or more. The chain carries TRBV6-5 and TRBJ2-3; the D is unclear. Germline V lookup: CDR1 MNHEY, CDR2 SVGAGI. The V end lost 2 bases, the J end lost 9 bases, and 6 bases lay between the germline ends. The CDR3 totals 11 residues. CDR3 coding DNA: TGTGCCAGCAGTTACCTCTCGACGCAGTATTTT. Amino acid sequence: CASSYLSTQYF.

This clonotype was seen at least ten times. This sequence joins TRBV20-1 and TRBJ1-1; possibly TRBD1 for D (5 bases). Per the germline V gene, CDR1 is DFQATT and CDR2 is SNEGSKA (reference sequence). The CDR3 has 13 amino acids. The ends were cut back, 3 bases at V and 3 bases at J, with 11 bases in the middle. This CDR3 reads CSASFKGYTEAFF. DNA of the CDR3: TGCAGTGCTAGCTTTAAGGGGTACACTGAAGCTTTCTTT.

This clonotype was counted ten times or more. The rearrangement joins TRBV12-3 or TRBV12-4 to TRBJ2-3; D not resolved. The V end was cut by 5 bases, the J end by 4 bases, with 10 bases between. CDR3 length: 13 residues. Written as DNA, the CDR3 is TGTGCCAGCAGTAAACCCCTGGCAGATACGCAGTATTTT. Its protein is CASSKPLADTQYF.

This clonotype was counted at least ten times. The chain couples TRBV18 to TRBJ2-7; 8 bases match TRBD1. There are 15 residues in the CDR3. Germline CDR1 KGHSH, CDR2 LQKENI. After removal of 6 bases from V and 2 bases from J, the junction contained 9 bases not matched to a gene. CDR3 DNA: TGTGCCAGCTCCTCCGACAGGGGAGCTACCTACGAGCAGTACTTC. Translation gives CASSSDRGATYEQYF.

Ten or more counts support this clonotype. The genes are TRBV28 and TRBJ2-7, with D perhaps TRBD1 or TRBD2 (5 bases each). This CDR3 region has 13 residues. Germline-derived CDR1 and CDR2 are MDHEN and SYDVKM. V lost 5 bases, J lost 8 bases, and 16 bases lay in between. DNA of the CDR3: TGTGCCAGCAGTCAGGCCGAGGGGCATAAGCAGTACTTC. Its translation is CASSQAEGHKQYF.

This clonotype was counted only a few times. V is TRBV9 and J is TRBJ1-1, with TRBD1 as a possible D gene (6 bases). CDR3 length: 15 residues. Germline assignment: CDR1 SGDLS and CDR2 YYNGEE. Trimming shortened V by 0 bases and J by 5 bases, and 14 bases separated the two germline ends. The CDR3 protein is CASSVETGRVTEAFF. The CDR3 nucleotides are TGTGCCAGCAGCGTAGAAACAGGGCGGGTGACTGAAGCTTTCTTT.